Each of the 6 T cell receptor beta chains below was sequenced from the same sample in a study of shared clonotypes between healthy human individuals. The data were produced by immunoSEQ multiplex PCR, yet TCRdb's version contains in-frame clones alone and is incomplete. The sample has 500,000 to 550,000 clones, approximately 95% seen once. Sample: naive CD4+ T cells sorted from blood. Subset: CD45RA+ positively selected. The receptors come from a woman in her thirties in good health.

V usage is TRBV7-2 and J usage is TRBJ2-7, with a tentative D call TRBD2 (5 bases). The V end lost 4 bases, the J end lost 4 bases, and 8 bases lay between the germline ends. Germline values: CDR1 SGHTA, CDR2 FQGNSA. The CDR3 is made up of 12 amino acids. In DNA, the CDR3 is TGTGCCAGCAGCTCTAGGGAGTACGAGCAGTACTTC. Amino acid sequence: CASSSREYEQYF.

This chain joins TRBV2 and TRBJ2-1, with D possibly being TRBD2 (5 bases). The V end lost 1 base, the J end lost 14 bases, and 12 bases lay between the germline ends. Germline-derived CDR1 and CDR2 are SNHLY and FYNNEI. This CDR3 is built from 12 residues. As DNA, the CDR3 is TGTGCCAGCAGTGAAGAGGGAAGGCGGGAGTTCTTC. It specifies CASSEEGRREFF.

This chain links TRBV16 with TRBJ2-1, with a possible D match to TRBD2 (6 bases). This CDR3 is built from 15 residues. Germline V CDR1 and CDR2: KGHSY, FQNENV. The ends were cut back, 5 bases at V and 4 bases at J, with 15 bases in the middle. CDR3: CASSVLSGGYNEQFF. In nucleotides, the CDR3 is TGTGCCAGCAGCGTGCTTAGCGGAGGATACAATGAGCAGTTCTTC.

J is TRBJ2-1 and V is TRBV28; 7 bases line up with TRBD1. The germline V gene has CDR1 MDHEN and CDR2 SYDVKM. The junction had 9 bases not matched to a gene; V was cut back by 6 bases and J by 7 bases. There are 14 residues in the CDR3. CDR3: CASSTGQKWNEQFF. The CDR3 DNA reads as TGTGCCAGCAGCACGGGACAGAAGTGGAATGAGCAGTTCTTC.

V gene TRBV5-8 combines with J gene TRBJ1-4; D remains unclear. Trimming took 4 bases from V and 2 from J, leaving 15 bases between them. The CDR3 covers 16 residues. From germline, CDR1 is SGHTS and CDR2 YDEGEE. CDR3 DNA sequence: TGTGCCAGCAGCAACCAGCCCCGGCTTACTAATGAAAAACTGTTTTTT. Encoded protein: CASSNQPRLTNEKLFF.

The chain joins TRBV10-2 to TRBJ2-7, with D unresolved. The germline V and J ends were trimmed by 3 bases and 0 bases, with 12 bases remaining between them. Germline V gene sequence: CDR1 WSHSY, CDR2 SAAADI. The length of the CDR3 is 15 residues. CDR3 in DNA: TGCGCCAGCAGTGACATAGGCGGCGGCTCCTACGAGCAGTACTTC. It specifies CASSDIGGGSYEQYF.